This T cell receptor beta chain comes out of a study of blood T cell repertoires in COVID-19. Study processing details: Amplification of reference gene primers provided the estimated nucleated cell counts. Clones were sequenced by immunoSEQ multiplex PCR, and TCRdb holds only the in-frame ones, with some missing. The DNA gave D and trimming, while V, J and clone size come from that table. Of some 180,000 clones listed, 76% are singletons. The source of this sequence is a woman aged 50 to 60 with active or convalescent COVID-19. Material: peripheral blood.

CDR3 region: CSVEPLETQYF. The CDR3 coding sequence is TGCAGCGTTGAACCCCTAGAGACCCAGTACTTC. This chain connects TRBV29-1 to TRBJ2-5, with D unclear. The CDR3 runs to 11 residues. Trimming took 2 bases from V and 4 from J, leaving 5 bases between them. Germline CDR1 and CDR2: SQVTM and ANQGSEA.